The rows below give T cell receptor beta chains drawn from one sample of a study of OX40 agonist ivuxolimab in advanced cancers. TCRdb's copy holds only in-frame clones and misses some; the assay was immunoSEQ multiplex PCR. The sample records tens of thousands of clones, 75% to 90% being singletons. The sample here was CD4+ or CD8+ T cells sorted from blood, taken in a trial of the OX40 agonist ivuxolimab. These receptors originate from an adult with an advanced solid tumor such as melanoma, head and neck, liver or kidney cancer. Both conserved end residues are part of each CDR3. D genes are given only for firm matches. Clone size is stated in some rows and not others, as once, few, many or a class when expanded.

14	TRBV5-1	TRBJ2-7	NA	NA	TGCGCCAGCAGCTTTTCACAGGGCCTCTACGAGCAGTACTTC	CASSFSQGLYEQYF
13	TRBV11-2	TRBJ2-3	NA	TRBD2	TGTGCCAGCAGCTACGGGACTACGGATACGCAGTATTTT	CASSYGTTDTQYF
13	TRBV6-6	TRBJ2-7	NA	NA	TGTGCCAGCAGTTCCTCCGGCCACTACGAGCAGTACTTC	CASSSSGHYEQYF
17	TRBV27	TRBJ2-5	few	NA	TGTGCCAGCAGTTTATCATTGGACAGCGGGCTCCAAGAGACCCAGTACTTC	CASSLSLDSGLQETQYF
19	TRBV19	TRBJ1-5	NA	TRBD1	TGTGCCAGTAGGATAGGGGGACAGGACCTACAATTCACCAATCAGCCCCAGCATTTT	CASRIGGQDLQFTNQPQHF
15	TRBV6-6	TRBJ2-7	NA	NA	TGTGCCAGCAGTTACTCTTTGGACAGTTCCTACGAGCAGTACTTC	CASSYSLDSSYEQYF
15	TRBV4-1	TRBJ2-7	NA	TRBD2	TGCGCCAGCAGCCGTCAAGCGGGAGGAACCTACGAGCAGTACTTC	CASSRQAGGTYEQYF
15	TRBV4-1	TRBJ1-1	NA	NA	TGCGCCAGCAGCCACGCGAACGGGGTAGAGACTGAAGCTTTCTTT	CASSHANGVETEAFF
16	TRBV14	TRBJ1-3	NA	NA	TGTGCCAGCAGCCAAGCCCCGGGGTCTATCGGAAACACCATATATTTT	CASSQAPGSIGNTIYF
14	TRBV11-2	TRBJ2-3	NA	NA	TGTGCCAGCAGCTCGGGCCGTACCGCAGATACGCAGTATTTT	CASSSGRTADTQYF
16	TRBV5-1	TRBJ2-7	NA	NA	TGCGCCAGCAGCTTGGCCCCTTCGATGTATACCTACGAGCAGTACTTC	CASSLAPSMYTYEQYF
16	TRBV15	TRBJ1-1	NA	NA	TGTGCCACCAGCAGAGGGGCCACGGGGGCCCGGACTGAAGCTTTCTTT	CATSRGATGARTEAFF
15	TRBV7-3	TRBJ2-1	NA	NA	TGTGCCAGCAGCTTAAGGGCGCAGCTCTACAATGAGCAGTTCTTC	CASSLRAQLYNEQFF
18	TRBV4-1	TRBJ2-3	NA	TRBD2	TGCGCCAGCAGCCAAGGACTCCTGACTAGCGGGAAAACAGATACGCAGTATTTT	CASSQGLLTSGKTDTQYF
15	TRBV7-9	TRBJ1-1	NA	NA	TGTGCCAGCAGCCCGAAGATCCGGGGAGGCACTGAAGCTTTCTTT	CASSPKIRGGTEAFF